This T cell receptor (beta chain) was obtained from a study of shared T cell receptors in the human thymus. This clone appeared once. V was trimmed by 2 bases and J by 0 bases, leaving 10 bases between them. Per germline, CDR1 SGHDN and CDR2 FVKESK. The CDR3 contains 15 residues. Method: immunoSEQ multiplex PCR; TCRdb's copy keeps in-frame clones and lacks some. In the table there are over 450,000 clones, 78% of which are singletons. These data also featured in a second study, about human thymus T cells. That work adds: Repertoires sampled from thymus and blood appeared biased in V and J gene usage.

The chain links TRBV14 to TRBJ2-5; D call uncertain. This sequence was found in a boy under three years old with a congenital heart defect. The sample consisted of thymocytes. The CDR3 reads CASSQPTGYQETQYF. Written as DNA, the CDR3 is TGTGCCAGCAGCCAACCGACCGGGTACCAAGAGACCCAGTACTTC.